This TCR beta chain was identified in a study of T cell changes during pregnancy in multiple sclerosis. Repertoires were generated with immunoSEQ multiplex PCR, while TCRdb's copy carries only in-frame clones and drops some. The sample carries 90,000 to 100,000 clones, 92% recorded once. This CDR3 region has 15 residues. Trimming cost V 4 bases and J 6 bases, with 20 bases left between them. From germline, CDR1 is SGHNT and CDR2 YYREEE (reference sequence). V gene TRBV5-4 combines with J gene TRBJ2-7, with a tentative D call TRBD1 (6 bases). The sequences come from peripheral blood, collected after pregnancy. The receptor was isolated from a female donor in good health, enrolled as a control in a pregnancy study. The CDR3 DNA follows: TGTGCCAGCAGCCAAGAGCAAGGGGGTTCTGGCGAGCAGTACTTC. It is translated as CASSQEQGGSGEQYF.